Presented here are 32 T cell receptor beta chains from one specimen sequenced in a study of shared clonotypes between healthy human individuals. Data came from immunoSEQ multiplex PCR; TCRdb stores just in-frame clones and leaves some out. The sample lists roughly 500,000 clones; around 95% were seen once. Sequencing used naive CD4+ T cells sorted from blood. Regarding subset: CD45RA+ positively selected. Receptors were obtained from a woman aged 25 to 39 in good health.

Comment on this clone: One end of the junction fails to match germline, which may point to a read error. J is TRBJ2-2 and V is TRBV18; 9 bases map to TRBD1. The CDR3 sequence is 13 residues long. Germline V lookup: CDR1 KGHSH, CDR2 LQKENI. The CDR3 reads CASSRSETGGLFF. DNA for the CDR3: TGTGCCAGCTCGCGTTCCGAGACAGGGGGGCTGTTTTTT.

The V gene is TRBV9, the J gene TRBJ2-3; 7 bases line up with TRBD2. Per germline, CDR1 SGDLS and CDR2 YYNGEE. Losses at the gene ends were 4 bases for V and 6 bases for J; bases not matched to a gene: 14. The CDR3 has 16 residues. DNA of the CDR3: TGTGCCAGCAGCCCCGACGTACAGAGGGGAGGGGATACGCAGTATTTT. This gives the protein CASSPDVQRGGDTQYF. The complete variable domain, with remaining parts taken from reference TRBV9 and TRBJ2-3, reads DSGVTQTPKHLITATGQRVTLRCSPRSGDLSVYWYQQSLDQGLQFLIQYYNGEERAKGNILERFSAQQFPDLHSELNLSSLELGDSALYFCASSPDVQRGGDTQYFGPGTRLTVL.

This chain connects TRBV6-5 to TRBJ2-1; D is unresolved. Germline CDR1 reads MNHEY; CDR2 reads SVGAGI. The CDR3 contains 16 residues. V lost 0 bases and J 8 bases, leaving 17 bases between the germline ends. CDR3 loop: CASSYSLGPPGDEQFF. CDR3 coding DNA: TGTGCCAGCAGTTACTCCCTGGGCCCCCCTGGGGATGAGCAGTTCTTC.

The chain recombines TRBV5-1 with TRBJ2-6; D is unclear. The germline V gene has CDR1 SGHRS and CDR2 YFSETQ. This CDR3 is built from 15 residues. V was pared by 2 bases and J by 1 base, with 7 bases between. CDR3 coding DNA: TGCGCCAGCAGCTTTCAGTTATCTGGGGCCAACGTCCTGACTTTC. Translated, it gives CASSFQLSGANVLTF.

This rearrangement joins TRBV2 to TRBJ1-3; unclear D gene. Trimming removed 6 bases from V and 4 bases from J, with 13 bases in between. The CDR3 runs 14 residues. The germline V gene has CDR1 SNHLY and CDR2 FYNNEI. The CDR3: CASRPVVGGNTIYF. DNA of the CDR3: TGTGCCAGCAGGCCGGTCGTGGGGGGAAACACCATATATTTT.

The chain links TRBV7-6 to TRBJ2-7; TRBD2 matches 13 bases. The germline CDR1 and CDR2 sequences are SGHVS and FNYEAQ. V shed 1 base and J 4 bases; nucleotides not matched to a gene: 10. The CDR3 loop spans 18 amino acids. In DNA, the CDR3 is TGTGCCAGCAGCTTAGGGGCCCGACTAGCGGGGGGCGGGTACGAGCAGTACTTC. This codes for CASSLGARLAGGGYEQYF.

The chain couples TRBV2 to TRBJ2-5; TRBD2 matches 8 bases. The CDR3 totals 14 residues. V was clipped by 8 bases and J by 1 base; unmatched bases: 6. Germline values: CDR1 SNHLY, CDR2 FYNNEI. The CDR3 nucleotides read TGTGCCAGCGGGTCGGGGGGGCTCCAAGAGACCCAGTACTTC. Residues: CASGSGGLQETQYF.

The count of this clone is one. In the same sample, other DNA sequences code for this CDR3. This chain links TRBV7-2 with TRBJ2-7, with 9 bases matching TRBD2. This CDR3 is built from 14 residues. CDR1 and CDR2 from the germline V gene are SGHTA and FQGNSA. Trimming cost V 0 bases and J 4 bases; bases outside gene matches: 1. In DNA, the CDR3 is TGTGCCAGCAGCTTAGCTAGCGGGAGATACGAGCAGTACTTC. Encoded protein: CASSLASGRYEQYF.

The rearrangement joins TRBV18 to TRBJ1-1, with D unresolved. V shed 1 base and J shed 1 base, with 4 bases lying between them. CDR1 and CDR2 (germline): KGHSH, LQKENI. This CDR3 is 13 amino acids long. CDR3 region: CASSPQTNTEAFF. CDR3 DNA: TGTGCCAGCTCACCACAAACGAACACTGAAGCTTTCTTT.

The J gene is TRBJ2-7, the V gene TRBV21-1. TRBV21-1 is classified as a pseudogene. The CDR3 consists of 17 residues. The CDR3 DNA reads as TGTGCCAGCAGCAGAACCAGAGCCGAGGTTTTCAGGTACGAGCAGTACTTC. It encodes CASSRTRAEVFRYEQYF.

The CDR3 reads CASSMQGYTGELFF. The CDR3, as DNA: TGTGCCAGCAGCATGCAGGGGTACACCGGGGAGCTGTTTTTT. The chain carries TRBV5-5 and TRBJ2-2; D may be TRBD1 (6 bases). Trimming cost V 4 bases and J 3 bases, with 10 bases left between them. CDR1 is SGHKS, CDR2 YYEKEE, per germline (reference sequence). The CDR3 runs 14 residues.

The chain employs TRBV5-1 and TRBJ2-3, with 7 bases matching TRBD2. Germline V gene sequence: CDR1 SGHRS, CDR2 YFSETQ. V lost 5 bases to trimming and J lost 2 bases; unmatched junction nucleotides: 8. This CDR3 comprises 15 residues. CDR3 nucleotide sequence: TGCGCCAGCAGGGCCGGGACTACAATCACAGATACGCAGTATTTT. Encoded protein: CASRAGTTITDTQYF.

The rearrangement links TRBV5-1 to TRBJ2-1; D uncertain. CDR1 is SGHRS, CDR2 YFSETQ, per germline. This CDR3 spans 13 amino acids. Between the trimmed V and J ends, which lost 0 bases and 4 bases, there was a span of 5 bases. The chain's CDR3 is CASSLVQYNEQFF. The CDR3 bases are TGCGCCAGCAGCTTGGTCCAGTACAATGAGCAGTTCTTC.

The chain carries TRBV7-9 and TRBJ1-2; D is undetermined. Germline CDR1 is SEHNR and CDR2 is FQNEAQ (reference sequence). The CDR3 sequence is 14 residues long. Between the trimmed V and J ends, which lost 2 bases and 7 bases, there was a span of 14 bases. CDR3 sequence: CASSLLREGLGYTF. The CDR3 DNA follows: TGTGCCAGCAGCTTATTACGGGAAGGTCTTGGCTACACCTTC.

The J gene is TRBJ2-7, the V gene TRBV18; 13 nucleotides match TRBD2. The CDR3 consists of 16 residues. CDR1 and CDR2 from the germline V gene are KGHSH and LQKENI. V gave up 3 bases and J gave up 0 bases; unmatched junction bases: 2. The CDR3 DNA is TGTGCCAGCTCACCGGGACTAGCGGGGAACTCCTACGAGCAGTACTTC. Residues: CASSPGLAGNSYEQYF.

The CDR3 DNA reads as TGTGCCAGCGGCGATCATGGGGGGACGAACACTGAAGCTTTCTTT. The encoded protein is CASGDHGGTNTEAFF. The chain uses TRBV25-1 and TRBJ1-1; a weak D match, TRBD1 (5 bases). V dropped 8 bases and J dropped 1 base, with 17 bases sitting between them. The germline CDR1 and CDR2 sequences are MGHDK and SYGVNS. The CDR3 consists of 15 residues.

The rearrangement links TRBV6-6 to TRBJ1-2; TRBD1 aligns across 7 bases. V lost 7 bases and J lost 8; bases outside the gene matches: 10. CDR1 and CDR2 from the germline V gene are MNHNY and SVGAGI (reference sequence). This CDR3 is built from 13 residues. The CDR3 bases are TGTGCCAGCACGCAGGGGGTACTGGTGGGCTACACCTTC. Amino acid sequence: CASTQGVLVGYTF.

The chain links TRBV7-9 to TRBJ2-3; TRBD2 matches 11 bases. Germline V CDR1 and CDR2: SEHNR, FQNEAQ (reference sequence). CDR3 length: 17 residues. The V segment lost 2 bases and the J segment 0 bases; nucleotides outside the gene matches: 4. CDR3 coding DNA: TGTGCCAGCAGCTTAAGACGGACTAGCGGGAGCACAGATACGCAGTATTTT. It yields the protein CASSLRRTSGSTDTQYF.

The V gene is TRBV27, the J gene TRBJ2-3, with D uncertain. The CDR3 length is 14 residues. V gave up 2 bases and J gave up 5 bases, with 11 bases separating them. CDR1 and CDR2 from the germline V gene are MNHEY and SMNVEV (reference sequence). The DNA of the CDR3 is TGTGCCAGCAGTTTAAGTCGGTTCCAAGATACGCAGTATTTT. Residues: CASSLSRFQDTQYF.

CDR3 nucleotide sequence: TGTGCCAGCAGCTGGAGCGGGGATACTGAAGCTTTCTTT. This gives the protein CASSWSGDTEAFF. This chain connects TRBV7-9 to TRBJ1-1; D not certain. CDR1 SEHNR and CDR2 FQNEAQ come from the germline V gene (reference sequence). V shed 4 bases and J shed 5 bases, with 11 bases lying between them. The CDR3 totals 13 residues.

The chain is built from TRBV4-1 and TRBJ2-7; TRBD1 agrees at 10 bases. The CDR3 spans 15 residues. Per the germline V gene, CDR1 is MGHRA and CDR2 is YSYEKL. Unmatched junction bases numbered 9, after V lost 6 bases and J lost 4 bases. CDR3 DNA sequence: TGCGCCAGCAGGCCCTCCGGGACAGGGGATTACGAGCAGTACTTC. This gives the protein CASRPSGTGDYEQYF.

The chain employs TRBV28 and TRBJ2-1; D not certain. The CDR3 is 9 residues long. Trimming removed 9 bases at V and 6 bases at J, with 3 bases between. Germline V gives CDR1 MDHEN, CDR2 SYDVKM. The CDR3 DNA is TGTGCCAGACTCAATGAGCAGTTCTTC. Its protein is CARLNEQFF.

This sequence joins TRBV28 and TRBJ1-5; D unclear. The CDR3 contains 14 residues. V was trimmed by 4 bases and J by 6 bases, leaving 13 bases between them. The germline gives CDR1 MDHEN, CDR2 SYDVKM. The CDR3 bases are TGTGCCAGCAGTTCTCCCTCGATCCGTCAGCCCCAGCATTTT. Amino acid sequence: CASSSPSIRQPQHF.

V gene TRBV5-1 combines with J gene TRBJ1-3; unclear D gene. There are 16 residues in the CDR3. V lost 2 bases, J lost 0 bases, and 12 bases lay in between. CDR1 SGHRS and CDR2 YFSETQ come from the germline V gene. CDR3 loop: CASSFGVASSGNTIYF. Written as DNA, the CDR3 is TGCGCCAGCAGCTTTGGGGTGGCGAGCTCTGGAAACACCATATATTTT.

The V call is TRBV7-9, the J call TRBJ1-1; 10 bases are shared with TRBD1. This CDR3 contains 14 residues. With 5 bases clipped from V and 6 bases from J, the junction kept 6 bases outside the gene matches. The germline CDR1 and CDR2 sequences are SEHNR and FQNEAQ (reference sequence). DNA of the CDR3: TGTGCCAGCAGCACCGACAGGGGGCGGTCTGAAGCTTTCTTT. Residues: CASSTDRGRSEAFF.

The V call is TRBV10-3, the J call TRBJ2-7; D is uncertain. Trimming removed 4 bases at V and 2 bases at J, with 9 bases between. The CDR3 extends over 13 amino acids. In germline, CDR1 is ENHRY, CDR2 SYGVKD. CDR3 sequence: CAISGTAPYEQYF. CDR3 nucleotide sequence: TGTGCCATCAGTGGGACGGCCCCCTACGAGCAGTACTTC.

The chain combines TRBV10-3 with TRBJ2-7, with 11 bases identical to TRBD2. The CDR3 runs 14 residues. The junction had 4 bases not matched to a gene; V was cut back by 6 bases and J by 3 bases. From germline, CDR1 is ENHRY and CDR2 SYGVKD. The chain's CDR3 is CAISETSGNYEQYF. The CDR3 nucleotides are TGTGCCATCAGCGAGACTAGCGGGAACTACGAGCAGTACTTC.

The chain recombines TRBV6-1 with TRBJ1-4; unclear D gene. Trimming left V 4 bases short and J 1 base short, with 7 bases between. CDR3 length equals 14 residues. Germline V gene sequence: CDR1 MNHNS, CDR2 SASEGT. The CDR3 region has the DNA TGTGCCAGCAGTGCTCGGAGAACTAATGAAAAACTGTTTTTT. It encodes CASSARRTNEKLFF.

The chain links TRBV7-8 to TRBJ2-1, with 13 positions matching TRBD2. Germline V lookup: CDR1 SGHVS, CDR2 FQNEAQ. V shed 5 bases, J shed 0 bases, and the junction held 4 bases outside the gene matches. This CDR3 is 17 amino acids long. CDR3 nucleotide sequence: TGTGCCAGCAGCATCCGGACTAGCGGGAGCTCCTACAATGAGCAGTTCTTC. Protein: CASSIRTSGSSYNEQFF.

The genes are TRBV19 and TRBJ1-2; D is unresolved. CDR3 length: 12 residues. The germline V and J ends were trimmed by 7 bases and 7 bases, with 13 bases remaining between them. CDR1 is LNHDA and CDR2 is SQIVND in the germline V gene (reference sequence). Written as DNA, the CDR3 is TGTGCCAGTATTGGAAACTTCCCTGGCTACACCTTC. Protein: CASIGNFPGYTF.

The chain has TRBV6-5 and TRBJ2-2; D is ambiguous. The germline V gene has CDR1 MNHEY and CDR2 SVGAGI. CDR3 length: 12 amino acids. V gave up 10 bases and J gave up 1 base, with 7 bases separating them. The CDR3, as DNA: TGTGCCACGCGGAGGAACACCGGGGAGCTGTTTTTT. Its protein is CATRRNTGELFF.

In DNA form, the CDR3 reads TGCGCCAGCAGCCTCTGGACAGGGGGGCCCCTAGCTGAAGCTTTCTTT. It is translated as CASSLWTGGPLAEAFF. The chain recombines TRBV4-1 with TRBJ1-1, with 10 nucleotides matching TRBD1. CDR1 is MGHRA, CDR2 YSYEKL, per germline. The CDR3 contains 16 residues. Trimming removed 4 bases from V and 6 bases from J; junction bases left unmatched: 11.